The 17 T cell receptor beta chains below were found in one sample sequenced in a study of OX40 agonist ivuxolimab in advanced cancers. This table comes from immunoSEQ multiplex PCR, and its TCRdb copy is limited to in-frame clones, with some not included. Among 65,000 to 85,000 clones, more than 80% were seen once, and the ten largest hold around 2.3%. The sample consisted of CD4+ or CD8+ T cells sorted from blood, taken in a trial of the OX40 agonist ivuxolimab. These receptors came from an adult with an advanced solid tumor such as melanoma, head and neck, liver or kidney cancer.

This chain joins TRBV19 and TRBJ1-5, with 7 bases fitting TRBD1. The V gene end was trimmed by 1 base and the J gene end by 6 bases; junction bases not matched to a gene: 9. Germline CDR1 LNHDA, CDR2 SQIVND (reference sequence). This CDR3 contains 16 residues. The CDR3 reads CASSIALGQRFQPQHF. CDR3 DNA sequence: TGTGCCAGTAGTATAGCCCTGGGACAGCGATTTCAGCCCCAGCATTTT. The whole variable domain, filled in from reference TRBV19 and TRBJ1-5, reads DGGITQSPKYLFRKEGQNVTLSCEQNLNHDAMYWYRQDPGQGLRLIYYSQIVNDFQKGDIAEGYSVSREKKESFPLTVTSAQKNPTAFYLCASSIALGQRFQPQHFGDGTRLSIL.

Only a few counts were recorded for this clone. The chain employs TRBV6-5 and TRBJ1-2, with TRBD1 as a possible D gene (5 bases). The CDR3 runs 13 residues. V lost 6 bases, J lost 4 bases, and 12 bases lay in between. Germline loops: CDR1 MNHEY, CDR2 SVGAGI. The CDR3 DNA reads as TGTGCCAGCAGAAGAGTTCAGGGCTATGGCTACACCTTC. It yields the protein CASRRVQGYGYTF.

The CDR3 coding sequence is TGTGCCAGCAGCCGGGAGCGGGCAGGGGAAGCTTTCTTT. Residues: CASSRERAGEAFF. The chain has TRBV7-3 and TRBJ1-1; a weak D match, TRBD1 (5 bases). CDR3 length: 13 residues. Germline V CDR1 and CDR2: SGHTA, FQGTGA. Trimming stripped 5 bases from V and 8 bases from J, with 15 bases between.

This rearrangement joins TRBV5-1 to TRBJ1-5; 9 bases match TRBD1. This CDR3 has 14 residues. Germline assignment: CDR1 SGHRS and CDR2 YFSETQ. V lost 2 bases and J lost 5; bases outside the gene matches: 2. This CDR3 is CASSLQGADQPQHF. The CDR3 nucleotides read TGCGCCAGCAGCTTACAGGGGGCTGATCAGCCCCAGCATTTT. Together with reference TRBV5-1 and TRBJ1-5, the CDR3 gives the full variable domain: KAGVTQTPRYLIKTRGQQVTLSCSPISGHRSVSWYQQTPGQGLQFLFEYFSETQRNKGNFPGRFSGRQFSNSRSEMNVSTLELGDSALYLCASSLQGADQPQHFGDGTRLSIL.

This rearrangement joins TRBV6-5 to TRBJ1-2, with D unresolved. CDR1 is MNHEY, CDR2 SVGAGI, per germline. Trimming cost V 3 bases and J 9 bases, with 11 bases left between them. This CDR3 region has 12 residues. CDR3 bases: TGTGCCAGCAGTTATTTGGCCGGGAGCTACACCTTC. This encodes CASSYLAGSYTF.

The chain employs TRBV21-1 and TRBJ2-1; the D call of TRBD2 is as the table states it, not checked on the DNA. TRBV21-1 is flagged as a pseudogene. The CDR3 has 19 residues. The CDR3 sequence is CASSKASSGGHQAGNEQFF. The DNA of the CDR3 is TGTGCCAGCAGCAAAGCTAGTAGCGGGGGGCACCAGGCAGGGAATGAGCAGTTCTTC.

The chain carries TRBV30 and TRBJ2-7; the D call may be TRBD1 or TRBD2 (5 bases each). CDR3 length equals 11 residues. The V gene's germline CDR1 is GTSNPN and CDR2 SVGIG (reference sequence). V gave up 3 bases and J gave up 5 bases, with 8 bases separating them. The CDR3: CAWRGRDEQYF. CDR3 bases: TGTGCCTGGAGGGGACGGGACGAGCAGTACTTC.

V usage is TRBV5-4 and J usage is TRBJ2-3, with D uncertain. The CDR3 consists of 13 residues. Between the trimmed V and J ends, which lost 0 bases and 6 bases, there was a span of 8 bases. The germline V gene encodes CDR1 SGHNT and CDR2 YYREEE (reference sequence). The CDR3 DNA follows: TGTGCCAGCAGCTTGGTCCCGGGCGATACGCAGTATTTT. Translating it yields CASSLVPGDTQYF.

This rearrangement joins TRBV19 to TRBJ1-5; 9 bases map to TRBD1. V shed 7 bases and J 4 bases; nucleotides not matched to a gene: 11. There are 16 residues in the CDR3. Germline loops: CDR1 LNHDA, CDR2 SQIVND (reference sequence). CDR3 amino acids: CASTGVDRGGNQPQHF. CDR3 DNA: TGTGCCAGTACCGGAGTGGACAGGGGAGGGAATCAGCCCCAGCATTTT.

The chain links TRBV28 to TRBJ2-3; TRBD2 might be the D (5 bases). The CDR3 sequence is 15 residues long. Looked up from germline, CDR1 is MDHEN and CDR2 is SYDVKM. V lost 5 bases and J 1 base, leaving 13 bases between the germline ends. The CDR3 spells CASSSPGSGTDTQYF. The CDR3 region has the DNA TGTGCCAGCAGTAGTCCGGGGTCAGGCACAGATACGCAGTATTTT.

The rearrangement uses TRBV6-4 and TRBJ2-2; a weak D match, TRBD2 (6 bases). Trimming cost V 5 bases and J 2 bases, with 9 bases left between them. The CDR3 is made up of 14 amino acids. Per the germline V gene, CDR1 is MRHNA and CDR2 is SNTAGT. The DNA of the CDR3 is TGTGCCAGCAGTCGGGAGACAAACACCGGGGAGCTGTTTTTT. As protein: CASSRETNTGELFF.

V gene TRBV14 combines with J gene TRBJ2-2; 9 nucleotides line up with TRBD1. V lost 2 bases and J lost 6; bases outside the gene matches: 13. From germline, CDR1 is SGHDN and CDR2 FVKESK. This CDR3 comprises 18 residues. CDR3 sequence (DNA): TGTGCCAGCAGCCAATCGTGGGGGACAGGGTTTCTGGCCGGGGAGCTGTTTTTT. Translating it yields CASSQSWGTGFLAGELFF.

This rearrangement joins TRBV6-5 to TRBJ1-3; D is unresolved. V dropped 2 bases and J dropped 0 bases, with 8 bases sitting between them. This CDR3 is 15 amino acids long. Germline loops: CDR1 MNHEY, CDR2 SVGAGI. As DNA, the CDR3 is TGTGCCAGCAGTTACGGCCAGCTCTCTGGAAACACCATATATTTT. Protein: CASSYGQLSGNTIYF.

The table lists this clone with a count of one. This chain joins TRBV9 and TRBJ2-2; TRBD2 matches 12 bases. The CDR3 is made up of 14 amino acids. V dropped 4 bases and J dropped 7; count of bases not matched to a gene: 2. Germline V gives CDR1 SGDLS, CDR2 YYNGEE. CDR3 sequence (DNA): TGTGCCAGCAGCCTAGCGGGGGGGCACGGGGAGCTGTTTTTT. It yields the protein CASSLAGGHGELFF.

The chain joins TRBV28 to TRBJ1-2; TRBD1 is a possible D gene (5 bases). With 6 bases removed from V and 4 bases from J, the gap between germline ends came to 15 bases. The CDR3 is made up of 14 amino acids. Germline V gene lookup returns CDR1 MDHEN and CDR2 SYDVKM. The CDR3 DNA reads as TGTGCCAGCAGCCCCGACCAGGGTGGCTATGGCTACACCTTC. Translated: CASSPDQGGYGYTF.

This chain joins TRBV6-1 and TRBJ1-5; 7 nucleotides line up with TRBD1. The germline V gene has CDR1 MNHNS and CDR2 SASEGT. The length of the CDR3 is 15 residues. J lost 2 bases, V lost 4 bases, and 5 bases had no gene match. The CDR3 spells CASSVPGGGNQPQHF. CDR3 in DNA: TGTGCCAGCAGTGTTCCAGGGGGGGGCAATCAGCCCCAGCATTTT.

V and J are TRBV5-5 and TRBJ2-6, with 11 bases lining up with TRBD2. The germline CDR1 and CDR2 sequences are SGHKS and YYEKEE (reference sequence). There are 17 residues in the CDR3. V trimming: 2 bases; J trimming: 0 bases; junction bases outside the gene matches: 1. The CDR3 is CASSLLAGVSGANVLTF. The CDR3, as DNA: TGTGCCAGCAGCTTACTAGCGGGGGTCTCTGGGGCCAACGTCCTGACTTTC.